The entry that follows covers one T cell receptor (beta chain) sequence. The antigen is unknown. This record belongs to a study of shared clonotypes between healthy human individuals. The wider study: Each donor's CD4 naive and CD4 memory cells filled three plates apiece, CD8 naive two, and CD8 memory one. Study conclusions and caveats: Among the subsets, naive ones generally showed larger estimated richness than memory ones.

Clones were read by immunoSEQ multiplex PCR, and TCRdb kept only the in-frame ones, dropping some. The table lists about 1.1 million clones, around 77% of them singletons. The CDR3 has 16 amino acids. Per germline, CDR1 SGHKS and CDR2 YYEKEE (reference sequence). V was pared by 3 bases and J by 5 bases, with 13 bases of the junction left unmatched. The sample was memory CD4+ T cells from PBMCs. Stated subset: CD45RA-negative fraction. The rearrangement links TRBV5-5 to TRBJ2-7; the match to TRBD2 covers 8 bases. The clonotype was recovered from a man aged 18-30 years in good health. Some clones in this sample may be carry-over from other donors' samples. The CDR3 nucleotides read TGTGCCAGCAGCTATGGGGATGGGCGGGAGGTACACGAGCAGTACTTC. It encodes CASSYGDGREVHEQYF.